The clone carrying this T cell receptor (beta chain) was counted many times. The antigen is unknown. The CDR3 regions of TCR beta were amplified from RNA transcripts. Using the HTBI primer set, a first-round RT-PCR was run on the TCR CDR3. TCRdb redid the calling of the multiplex PCR reads with MiXCR, one entry per CDR3 protein. The sample shows about 510,000 distinct CDR3 sequences, about 45% of them seen only once. Pregnant or lactating patients were excluded, as were those with uncontrolled infection or other autoimmune disease. The source of the sample is a study of T cells in Graves' hyperthyroidism and ophthalmopathy. Study results and limitations: Within blood appeared most thyroid clonotypes that had expanded above 0.001. From stable hyperthyroidism, ophthalmopathy was separated by a 13 V-J model.

The V end was cut by 4 bases, the J end by 0 bases, with 10 bases between. The germline gives CDR1 LNHNV, CDR2 YYDKDF (reference sequence). This CDR3 is 15 amino acids long. The TCR sequence derives from an adult woman with Graves' disease, either hyperthyroidism or ophthalmopathy (not recorded which). The sample was peripheral blood or thyroid tissue (not recorded which). This sequence joins TRBV15 and TRBJ1-3; D uncertain. The CDR3 spells CATSTRPLSGNTIYF. DNA of the CDR3: TGTGCCACCAGCACGCGGCCCCTCTCTGGAAACACCATATATTTT.